The 16 T cell receptor beta chains below all came from one sample that was sequenced in a study of blood T cells in healthy people across ages. Sample-barcoded 5' priming and a J-beta primer mix drove a second PCR of 7 to 11 cycles. TCRdb reanalysed the 5' RACE reads using MiXCR and keeps one entry per CDR3 protein. The data contain about 1,400,000 distinct CDR3 sequences, roughly 60% of them singletons. Sample: blood. These receptors were obtained from a man in his late teens or twenties in good health.

This chain joins TRBV2 and TRBJ2-4, with a tentative D call TRBD1 (7 bases). Near its end, the DNA agrees better with TRBJ2-5, so the J call may be wrong. Germline CDR1 SNHLY, CDR2 FYNNEI. The CDR3 extends over 13 amino acids. The CDR3 region has the DNA TGTGCCAGCAGCAGGGGGGCGAGAGAGACCCAGTACTTC. Amino acids: CASSRGARETQYF.

The genes are TRBV11-2 and TRBJ2-7; the match to TRBD2 covers 9 bases. Germline V gives CDR1 SGHAT, CDR2 FQNNGV. This CDR3 region has 16 residues. V trimming: 5 bases; J trimming: 7 bases; junction bases outside the gene matches: 15. CDR3 sequence (DNA): TGTGCCAGCAGCCCAACCTTAGCGGGAGTGGGACATGAGCAGTACTTC. Encoded protein: CASSPTLAGVGHEQYF.

This clonotype showed up many times. The germline gene is not matched at one end of the junction; a read error may be the cause. The chain couples TRBV9 to TRBJ1-5; D ambiguous. The CDR3 consists of 14 residues. The V gene's germline CDR1 is SGDLS and CDR2 YYNGEE. In nucleotides, the CDR3 is TGCGCCAGCAGCGTCGGTACAGGCAATCAGCCCCAGCATTTT. This gives the protein CASSVGTGNQPQHF.

This sequence joins TRBV5-4 and TRBJ2-4; TRBD1 is a possible D gene (6 bases). TRBJ2-7 matches the DNA end more closely, so the J call is doubtful. The CDR3 spans 13 residues. CDR1 SGHNT and CDR2 YYREEE come from the germline V gene (reference sequence). CDR3 region: CASSPRDKGEQYF. In DNA form, the CDR3 reads TGTGCCAGCAGCCCCCGGGACAAAGGCGAGCAGTACTTC.

Ten or more counts support this clonotype. The chain employs TRBV27 and TRBJ2-1, with 7 bases fitting TRBD2. Losses at the gene ends were 3 bases for V and 7 bases for J; bases not matched to a gene: 0. CDR3 length: 12 residues. In germline, CDR1 is MNHEY, CDR2 SMNVEV (reference sequence). DNA of the CDR3: TGTGCCAGCAGTTTTAGCGGGAATGAGCAGTTCTTC. Its protein is CASSFSGNEQFF.

The chain is built from TRBV29-1 and TRBJ1-2; 12 nucleotides align to TRBD1. CDR1 is SQVTM, CDR2 ANQGSEA, per germline. The V gene end was trimmed by 6 bases and the J gene end by 8 bases; junction bases not matched to a gene: 10. CDR3 length: 14 residues. CDR3 loop: CSVTSGQGAGGYTF. The DNA of the CDR3 is TGCAGCGTGACCTCGGGACAGGGGGCAGGGGGCTACACCTTC.

This clonotype was seen more than once but under ten times. This sequence joins TRBV5-5 and TRBJ2-7; D perhaps matches TRBD2 (6 bases). CDR3 size: 16 residues. Looked up from germline, CDR1 is SGHKS and CDR2 is YYEKEE (reference sequence). Trimming removed 6 bases at V and 4 bases at J, with 23 bases between. The chain's CDR3 is CASNALGGRTGYEQYF. CDR3 DNA sequence: TGTGCCAGCAACGCCCTCGGGGGAAGGACCGGATACGAGCAGTACTTC.

This chain joins TRBV20-1 and TRBJ1-2; perhaps TRBD1 as D (5 bases). The CDR3 consists of 14 residues. CDR1 is DFQATT, CDR2 SNEGSKA, per germline (reference sequence). The V gene lost 2 bases and the J gene lost 8 bases, with 18 bases spanning the gap. CDR3 sequence: CSARQVLLGEGYTF. CDR3 DNA sequence: TGCAGTGCTAGACAGGTCCTTTTAGGGGAGGGCTACACCTTC.

The chain is built from TRBV29-1 and TRBJ2-3; D might be TRBD1 (6 bases). Trimming pared 7 bases from V and 4 bases from J, leaving 18 bases between. The CDR3 loop spans 14 amino acids. Germline V CDR1 and CDR2: SQVTM, ANQGSEA. This chain's CDR3 is CSGATGRIADTQYF. The CDR3 nucleotides are TGCAGCGGTGCGACAGGAAGAATTGCAGATACGCAGTATTTT.

The rearrangement uses TRBV4-3 and TRBJ2-1, with 8 positions matching TRBD2. Trimming cost V 4 bases and J 8 bases; bases outside gene matches: 16. Germline CDR1 and CDR2: LGHNA and YSLEER. CDR3 length: 17 residues. The CDR3 reads CASSPSERGGRRYEQFF. CDR3 in DNA: TGCGCCAGCAGCCCATCTGAACGGGGGGGTCGTAGGTATGAGCAGTTCTTC.

This sequence joins TRBV4-3 and TRBJ2-1; D gene unclear. Trimming cost V 0 bases and J 13 bases, with 13 bases left between them. There are 13 residues in the CDR3. Germline CDR1 LGHNA, CDR2 YSLEER. The CDR3 here is CASSQDWKETQFF. In DNA, the CDR3 is TGCGCCAGCAGCCAAGACTGGAAAGAGACCCAGTTCTTC.

This sequence joins TRBV2 and TRBJ2-7; unclear D gene. Judging by the DNA end, TRBJ2-5 fits better; the J call may be wrong. This CDR3 spans 13 amino acids. The germline V gene encodes CDR1 SNHLY and CDR2 FYNNEI. For the CDR3, the DNA is TGTGCCAGCGGGCCCCGCAGAAAGGAGACCCAGTACTTC. This gives the protein CASGPRRKETQYF.

This clonotype has just a few counts. This chain joins TRBV27 and TRBJ2-5, with 8 bases lining up with TRBD1. CDR3 length: 17 residues. V shed 3 bases and J 1 base; nucleotides not matched to a gene: 10. Germline loops: CDR1 MNHEY, CDR2 SMNVEV (reference sequence). Here the CDR3 DNA reads TGTGCCAGCAGTTTCAACTTGGACAGGGCCACCCAAGAGACCCAGTACTTC. It codes for CASSFNLDRATQETQYF.

A few counts support this clonotype. V usage is TRBV6-5 and J usage is TRBJ2-4; D might be TRBD2 (5 bases). Gene TRBJ2-5 matches the end of the DNA better, so the J call may be wrong. Germline-derived CDR1 and CDR2 are MNHEY and SVGAGI. CDR3 size: 14 residues. CDR3 in amino acids: CASRSGLLGETQYF. CDR3 nucleotides: TGTGCCAGCAGATCCGGACTCCTGGGGGAGACCCAGTACTTC.

The rearrangement uses TRBV7-9 and TRBJ2-7; possibly TRBD2 for D (6 bases). Germline CDR1 reads SEHNR; CDR2 reads FQNEAQ (reference sequence). Trimming removed 5 bases from V and 3 bases from J, with 17 bases in between. This CDR3 has 15 amino acids. The CDR3 here is CASSPQTRPLYEQYF. CDR3 sequence (DNA): TGTGCCAGCAGCCCTCAGACTAGACCCCTCTACGAGCAGTACTTC.

V and J are TRBV3-1 and TRBJ1-2; D not certain. Germline CDR1 and CDR2: LGHDT and YNNKEL (reference sequence). The CDR3 runs to 15 residues. V dropped 1 base and J dropped 0 bases, with 9 bases sitting between them. The CDR3 DNA is TGTGCCAGCAGCCAAGCCGGCGAGTCTAACTATGGCTACACCTTC. Its translation: CASSQAGESNYGYTF.